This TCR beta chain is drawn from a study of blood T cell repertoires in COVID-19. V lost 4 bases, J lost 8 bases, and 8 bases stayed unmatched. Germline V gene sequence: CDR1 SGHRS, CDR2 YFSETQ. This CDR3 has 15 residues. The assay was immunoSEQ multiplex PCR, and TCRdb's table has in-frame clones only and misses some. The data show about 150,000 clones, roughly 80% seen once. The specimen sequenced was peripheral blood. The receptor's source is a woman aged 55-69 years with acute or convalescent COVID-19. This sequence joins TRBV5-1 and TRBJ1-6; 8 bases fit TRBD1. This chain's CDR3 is CASSPRQGHDSPLHF. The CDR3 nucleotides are TGCGCCAGCAGCCCGCGACAGGGGCATGATTCACCCCTCCACTTT.